A single sample gave rise to the 6 T cell receptor beta chains below, sequenced in a study of T cell responses to AZD1222 COVID-19 vaccine. Repertoires were generated with immunoSEQ multiplex PCR, while TCRdb's copy carries only in-frame clones and drops some. The repertoire holds approximately 160,000 clones, around 88% seen once, with 3% to 3.5% in the top ten. The sample was peripheral blood, taken on day 0 of MenACWY control vaccination. Source of these receptors: an adult in good health.

The V and J genes are TRBV5-6 and TRBJ2-1; 8 nucleotides line up with TRBD2. The trim removed 4 bases at V and 10 bases at J, leaving 19 bases unmatched. Germline lookup yields CDR1 SGHDT and CDR2 YYEEEE. CDR3 length: 17 amino acids. The CDR3 loop reads CASSLRLTSEKRVEQFF. The CDR3 bases are TGTGCCAGCAGCCTACGTCTGACTAGCGAAAAGCGGGTAGAGCAGTTCTTC.

This sequence joins TRBV5-5 and TRBJ1-5; perhaps TRBD1 as D (5 bases). The V end lost 4 bases, the J end lost 1 base, and 12 bases lay between the germline ends. Germline CDR1 SGHKS, CDR2 YYEKEE (reference sequence). This CDR3 is built from 15 residues. The CDR3, as DNA: TGTGCCAGCAGCCTTGGGCCAGGGAGCAATCAGCCCCAGCATTTT. It encodes CASSLGPGSNQPQHF.

The chain has TRBV28 and TRBJ1-1; possibly TRBD1 for D (5 bases). Trimming took off 7 bases at V and 4 bases at J, with 19 bases between the two ends. This CDR3 comprises 15 residues. Germline assignment: CDR1 MDHEN and CDR2 SYDVKM. CDR3 bases: TGTGCCAGCATCACCCCGCAGGCGGGGGGCACTGAAGCTTTCTTT. Its translation is CASITPQAGGTEAFF.

This chain links TRBV15 with TRBJ2-3, with D perhaps being TRBD1 or TRBD2 (5 bases each). There are 15 residues in the CDR3. Trimming pared 3 bases from V and 0 bases from J, leaving 10 bases between. The germline V gene encodes CDR1 LNHNV and CDR2 YYDKDF (reference sequence). In nucleotides, the CDR3 is TGTGCCACCAGCAGGCCGGGACGGAGCACAGATACGCAGTATTTT. Translated: CATSRPGRSTDTQYF.

The V call is TRBV5-1, the J call TRBJ1-2; a possible D gene is TRBD1 (5 bases). Trimming removed 0 bases at V and 8 bases at J, with 14 bases between. This CDR3 is 14 amino acids long. Germline-derived CDR1 and CDR2 are SGHRS and YFSETQ. The CDR3 nucleotides read TGCGCCAGCAGCTTGGAGTCTGCGGGGGTCGGCTACACCTTC. It encodes CASSLESAGVGYTF. Full variable domain (outside the CDR3, taken from reference TRBV5-1 and TRBJ1-2): KAGVTQTPRYLIKTRGQQVTLSCSPISGHRSVSWYQQTPGQGLQFLFEYFSETQRNKGNFPGRFSGRQFSNSRSEMNVSTLELGDSALYLCASSLESAGVGYTFGSGTRLTVV.

This rearrangement joins TRBV12-3 or TRBV12-4 to TRBJ2-1, with D hard to call. The CDR3 has 13 amino acids. V lost 5 bases to trimming and J lost 3 bases, with 8 bases between them. The CDR3 DNA reads TGTGCCAGCAGTACGCGAAGCTACAATGAGCAGTTCTTC. Its translation is CASSTRSYNEQFF.